The TCR beta chain under discussion was sequenced for a study of metastatic and nonmetastatic thyroid tumors. CDR1 is SGHRS, CDR2 YFSETQ, per germline. Trimming pared 0 bases from V and 5 bases from J, leaving 2 bases between. The CDR3 is 11 residues long. Patients were all untreated before their thyroid surgery. This clone was found many times. Its specificity is unknown. TCRdb reanalyzed the PCR reads with MiXCR. The data contain roughly 46,000 clones, approximately 24% of them singletons. The study's findings and limits: Relative to benign nodules, malignant thyroid tumors were reportedly characterized by significantly elevated TCR beta diversity in blood and tumor.

The sequencing sample was made of blood. The TCR was taken from a male donor with papillary thyroid cancer or a benign thyroid nodule (not recorded which). Some clones in this sample may be carry-over from other donors' samples. The V and J genes are TRBV5-1 and TRBJ2-5, with D unclear. The CDR3 loop reads CASSLEETQYF. DNA of the CDR3: TGCGCCAGCAGCTTGGAGGAGACCCAGTACTTC.